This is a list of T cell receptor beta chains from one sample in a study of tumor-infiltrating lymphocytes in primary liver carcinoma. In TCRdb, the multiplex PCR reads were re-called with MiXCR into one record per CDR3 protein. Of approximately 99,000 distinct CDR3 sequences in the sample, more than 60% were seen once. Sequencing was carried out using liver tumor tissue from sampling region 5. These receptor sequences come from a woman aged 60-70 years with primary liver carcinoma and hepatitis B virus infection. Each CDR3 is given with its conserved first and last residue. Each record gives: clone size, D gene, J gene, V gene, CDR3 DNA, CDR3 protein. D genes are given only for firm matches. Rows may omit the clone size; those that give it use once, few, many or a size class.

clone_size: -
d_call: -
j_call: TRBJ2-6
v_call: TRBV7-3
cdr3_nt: TGTGCCAGCAGCTTATCCGGGAACCCTGGGGCCAACGTCCTGACTTTC
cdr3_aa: CASSLSGNPGANVLTF

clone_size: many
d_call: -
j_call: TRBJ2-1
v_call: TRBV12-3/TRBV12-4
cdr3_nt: TGTGCCAGCAGTTGGGGGGCCTCCACCGGTGAGCAGTTCTTC
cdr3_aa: CASSWGASTGEQFF

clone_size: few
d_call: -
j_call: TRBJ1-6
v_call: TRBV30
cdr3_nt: TGTGCCTGGAGACAAGGACAGCGGGGATATAATTCACCCCTCCACTTT
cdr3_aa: CAWRQGQRGYNSPLHF

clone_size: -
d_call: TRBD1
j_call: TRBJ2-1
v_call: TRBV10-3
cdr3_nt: TGTGCCATCAGTGAACCACAACAGGGGCGTGGGGCCCAGTTCTTC
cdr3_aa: CAISEPQQGRGAQFF

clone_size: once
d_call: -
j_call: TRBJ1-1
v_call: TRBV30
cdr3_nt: TGTGCCTTGAGTGTACTGGGGCAGGGATTTACTGGAGCTTTCTTT
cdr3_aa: CALSVLGQGFTGAFF

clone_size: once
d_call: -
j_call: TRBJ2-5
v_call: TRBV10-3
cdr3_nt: TGTGCCATCAGAGAGAGTCCCGGAGAGATCCAGTACTTC
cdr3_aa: CAIRESPGEIQYF

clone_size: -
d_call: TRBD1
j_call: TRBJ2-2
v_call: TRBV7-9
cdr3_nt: TGTGCCAGTAGCCCCCTTCAGGGGGAGCCTGGTCTCTCGAACACCGGGGAGCTGTTTTTT
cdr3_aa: CASSPLQGEPGLSNTGELFF

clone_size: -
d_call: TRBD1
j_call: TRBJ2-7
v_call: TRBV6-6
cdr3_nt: TGTACCAGCAGTTACTCGGGGACAGCGTTCCATGAGCAGTACTTC
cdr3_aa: CTSSYSGTAFHEQYF

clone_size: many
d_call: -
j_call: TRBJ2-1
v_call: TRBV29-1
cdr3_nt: TGCAGCGTTGAAACCACGTGGGGGATCGGTGAGCAGTTCTTC
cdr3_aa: CSVETTWGIGEQFF

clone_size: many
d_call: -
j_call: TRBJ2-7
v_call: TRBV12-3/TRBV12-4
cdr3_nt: TGTGCCAGCAGCCAACAGGGACCCTACGAGCAGTACTTC
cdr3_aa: CASSQQGPYEQYF

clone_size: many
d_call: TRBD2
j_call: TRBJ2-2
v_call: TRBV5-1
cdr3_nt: TGCGCCAGCAGCTCCCAAGCGGGAGTGGCCGGGGAGCTGTTTTTT
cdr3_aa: CASSSQAGVAGELFF

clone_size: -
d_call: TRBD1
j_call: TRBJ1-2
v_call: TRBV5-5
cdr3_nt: TGTACCAGCAACTGGGACAGGAGAGCTAACTATGGCTACACCTTC
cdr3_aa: CTSNWDRRANYGYTF

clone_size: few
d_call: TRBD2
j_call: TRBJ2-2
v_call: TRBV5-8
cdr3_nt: TGTGCCAGCAGCTTTCCTATAGCGGGAGGGCACACCGGGGAGCTGTTTTTT
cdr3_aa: CASSFPIAGGHTGELFF

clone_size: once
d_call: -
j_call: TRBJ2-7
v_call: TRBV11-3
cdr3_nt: TGTGCCAGCAGCTTAGAGAGGGCGCAAGGCCACAGCTCCTGCGAGCAGTACTTC
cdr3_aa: CASSLERAQGHSSCEQYF

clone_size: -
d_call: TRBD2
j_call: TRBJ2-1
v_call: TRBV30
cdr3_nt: TGTGCCTGGATTGTACGGCTAGACGGGAGGAATGAGCAGTTCTTC
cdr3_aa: CAWIVRLDGRNEQFF

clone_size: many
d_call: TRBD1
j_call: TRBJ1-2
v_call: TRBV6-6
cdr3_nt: TGTGCCAGCAGTTACTCAGTACAGGGGGACTATGGCTACACCTTC
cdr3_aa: CASSYSVQGDYGYTF

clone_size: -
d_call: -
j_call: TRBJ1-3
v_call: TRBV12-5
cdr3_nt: TGTGTTAGTGGTCTCGGAGGGGCGGAAAACACCATATATTTT
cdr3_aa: CVSGLGGAENTIYF

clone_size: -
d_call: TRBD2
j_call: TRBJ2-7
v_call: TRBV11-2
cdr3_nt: TGTGCCAGCAGCGCCATTTCTCGACTAACGGGAGGGCAGAAACTCTACGAGCAGTACTTC
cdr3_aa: CASSAISRLTGGQKLYEQYF

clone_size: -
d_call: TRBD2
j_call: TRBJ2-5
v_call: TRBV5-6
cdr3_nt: TGTGCCAGCAGCTTTAGCGGGAGGGCTGACCCTCTAGAGACCCAGTACTTC
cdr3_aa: CASSFSGRADPLETQYF

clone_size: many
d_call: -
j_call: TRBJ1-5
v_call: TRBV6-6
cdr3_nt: TGTGCCAGCACCCGAGGGGAGGGGCAGCCCCAGCATTTT
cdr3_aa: CASTRGEGQPQHF

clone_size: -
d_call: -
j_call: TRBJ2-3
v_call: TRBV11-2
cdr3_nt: TGTGCCAGCAACTTAGGGGGACTAACGTACACATCAGATATGCAGTATTTT
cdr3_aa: CASNLGGLTYTSDMQYF

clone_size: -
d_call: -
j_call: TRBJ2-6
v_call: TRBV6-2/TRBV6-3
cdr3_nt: TGTGCCAGCAAGTGGGGGCCCTCTTCTGGGGCCAACGTCCTGACTTTC
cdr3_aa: CASKWGPSSGANVLTF

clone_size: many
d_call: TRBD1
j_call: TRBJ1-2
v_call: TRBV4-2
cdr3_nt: TGTGCCAGCAGCCAAGGGGCAGGGGGCGCCGGCTACACCTTC
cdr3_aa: CASSQGAGGAGYTF

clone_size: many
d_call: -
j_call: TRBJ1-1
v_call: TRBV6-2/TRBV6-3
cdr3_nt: TGTGCCAGCACAACTCCCAGGGGGAACACTGAAGCTTTCTTT
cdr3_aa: CASTTPRGNTEAFF

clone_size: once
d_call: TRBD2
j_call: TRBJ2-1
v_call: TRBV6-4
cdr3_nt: TGTGCCAGCAGTGTCGGACTAGCGGGACACAATGGGCAGTTCTTC
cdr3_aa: CASSVGLAGHNGQFF

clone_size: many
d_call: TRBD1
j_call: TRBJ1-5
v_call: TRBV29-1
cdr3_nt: TGCAGCGTTGCCCCCGGACAGGGGAATCAGCCCCAGCATTTT
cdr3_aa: CSVAPGQGNQPQHF